The sequence of this TCR beta chain was determined in a study of Tregs in tolerant kidney transplant recipients. Related graft donors supplied nonmyeloablative bone marrow transplants, and mixed chimerism was transient. Unstimulated regulatory T cells (CD4+CD25+CD127-), CD4+CD25- non-regulatory cells, CD4 and CD8 cells were FACS-sorted from thawed PBMCs. Data came from immunoSEQ multiplex PCR; TCRdb stores just in-frame clones and leaves some out. The profile covers 90,000 or so clones, with roughly 93% appearing a single time and around 1.6% taken by the ten largest. The CDR3 length is 13 residues. Germline V gene sequence: CDR1 KGHSH, CDR2 LQKENI. V was pared by 2 bases and J by 8 bases, with 10 bases between. The study's findings and limits: Biological reproducibility was not directly addressed, but technical replication error appeared minimal.

With regard to this clone: Its antigen is unidentified.

The chain has TRBV18 and TRBJ1-5; D remains ambiguous. The source is a human patient who received a combined kidney and bone marrow transplant. Among the T cells, some may be from the graft donor. This material consisted of CD4+ T cells from blood (PBMCs), taken 12 months after the transplant. The CDR3 DNA is TGTGCCAGCTCACCATCCCGAGTGGAGCCCCAGCATTTT. It specifies CASSPSRVEPQHF.